This T cell receptor beta chain was sequenced for a study of blood T cell repertoires in COVID-19. The wider study: COVID-19 samples collected from the United States, Italy and Spain covered acute and convalescent phases. T cells, B-cell-depleted T cells, or PBMCs supplied cDNA or gDNA.

CDR3 size: 15 residues. The germline gives CDR1 MNHEY, CDR2 SVGAGI. After removal of 7 bases from V and 1 base from J, the junction contained 9 bases not matched to a gene. Source study methods: Estimation of nucleated cell counts relied on the amplification of reference gene primers. Sequencing was performed with immunoSEQ multiplex PCR; in TCRdb, only in-frame clones are kept and a portion is missing. The DNA gave D and trimming, while V, J and clone size come from that table. Altogether about 250,000 clones are present, about 90% being singletons, with the ten largest covering around 3%. This chain links TRBV6-5 with TRBJ2-7; TRBD2 agrees at 8 bases. This clonotype originated in a man younger than 30 with active or convalescent COVID-19. Input material: peripheral blood. The CDR3: CASTHGLASSYEQYF. DNA for the CDR3: TGTGCCAGCACCCATGGACTAGCTAGTTCCTACGAGCAGTACTTC.